These T cell receptor beta chains were read from a single sample in a study of cytomegalovirus exposure and HLA in healthy donors. Generated by immunoSEQ multiplex PCR, the TCRdb table keeps only in-frame clones and is missing some. The table includes about 150,000 clones, about 10% detected once. Sequenced material: PBMCs. The receptor source for this set is a man in his fifties in good health and CMV-seronegative. Both conserved end residues are part of each CDR3. A D gene is named only where the DNA matches it firmly. Clone size is given for some rows only: seen once, a few or many times, or a class if the clone is expanded.

clone_size	v_call	cdr3_length	j_call	d_call	cdr3_aa	cdr3_nt
NA	TRBV2	14	TRBJ1-1	NA	CASSPAGLNTEAFF	TGTGCCAGCAGTCCAGCAGGGTTGAACACTGAAGCTTTCTTT
NA	TRBV18	15	TRBJ2-3	TRBD2	CASSPGSGSSDTQYF	TGTGCCAGCTCACCTGGTAGCGGGAGTTCAGATACGCAGTATTTT
NA	TRBV12-5	15	TRBJ2-7	TRBD1	CASGLSTGAAYEQYF	TGTGCTAGTGGTTTGTCCACAGGGGCCGCCTACGAGCAGTACTTC
few	TRBV28	16	TRBJ2-1	NA	CASSRGSVAPINEQFF	TGTGCCAGCAGTAGGGGTTCGGTGGCGCCCATCAATGAGCAGTTCTTC
NA	TRBV9	16	TRBJ2-3	TRBD2	CASSVIGAGVQDTQYF	TGTGCCAGCAGCGTAATCGGGGCGGGGGTTCAAGATACGCAGTATTTT
NA	TRBV5-1	14	TRBJ2-5	NA	CASSTRRGEMGQYF	TGCGCCAGCAGCACTCGACGCGGAGAGATGGGCCAGTACTTC
NA	TRBV12-5	14	TRBJ2-5	NA	CASVPSQGVETQYF	TGTGCTAGTGTTCCCAGCCAGGGCGTAGAGACCCAGTACTTC
NA	TRBV28	14	TRBJ2-2	TRBD2	CASSSSGRTGELFF	TGTGCCAGCAGTTCTAGCGGGAGGACCGGGGAGCTGTTTTTT
NA	TRBV4-1	16	TRBJ2-2	TRBD1	CASSPNRGANTGELFF	TGCGCCAGCAGCCCTAACAGGGGGGCGAACACCGGGGAGCTGTTTTTT
NA	TRBV11-2	16	TRBJ1-1	NA	CASSSLAGTKNTEAFF	TGTGCCAGCAGCTCCTTAGCCGGGACAAAGAACACTGAAGCTTTCTTT
NA	TRBV19	14	TRBJ2-2	NA	CASSIDRGPGELFF	TGTGCCAGTAGTATAGATAGGGGTCCCGGGGAGCTGTTTTTT
NA	TRBV7-3	14	TRBJ2-2	TRBD1	CATGAGGAPGELFF	TGTGCCACCGGGGCAGGGGGCGCTCCCGGGGAGCTGTTTTTT
NA	TRBV19	17	TRBJ2-5	TRBD2	CASSTPSGRASRETQYF	TGTGCCAGTAGTACCCCTAGCGGGAGGGCCAGTCGAGAGACCCAGTACTTC
NA	TRBV10-1	14	TRBJ2-7	NA	CASSGPGSSYEQYF	TGCGCCAGCAGTGGCCCAGGGTCATCCTACGAGCAGTACTTC
few	TRBV19	14	TRBJ2-7	NA	CASSIRDRNYEQYF	TGTGCCAGTAGTATCCGTGACAGGAACTACGAGCAGTACTTC
few	TRBV9	15	TRBJ2-7	NA	CASSVGTSTTYEQYF	TGTGCCAGCAGCGTCGGGACATCTACTACCTACGAGCAGTACTTC
few	TRBV12-5	16	TRBJ1-1	TRBD1	CASGLVLQGAPTEAFF	TGTGCTAGTGGTTTGGTCTTACAGGGGGCGCCGACTGAAGCTTTCTTT
once	TRBV5-8	11	TRBJ2-7	NA	CASSPSYEQYF	TGTGCCAGCAGCCCGTCCTACGAGCAGTACTTC
NA	TRBV7-9	14	TRBJ1-2	NA	CASSLGGSNYGYTF	TGTGCCAGCAGCTTAGGAGGGTCGAACTATGGCTACACCTTC
NA	TRBV5-1	16	TRBJ2-2	TRBD1	CASSSRDRSYTGELFF	TGCGCCAGCAGCTCACGGGACAGGTCTTACACCGGGGAGCTGTTTTTT
NA	TRBV6-6	13	TRBJ2-5	NA	CASSRGPTETQYF	TGTGCCAGCTCGCGAGGGCCAACCGAGACCCAGTACTTC
NA	TRBV29-1	14	TRBJ1-5	NA	CSVHTGPGNQPQHF	TGCAGCGTCCACACAGGTCCGGGCAATCAGCCCCAGCATTTT
few	TRBV6-1	13	TRBJ1-1	NA	CASSESGPTEAFF	TGTGCCAGCAGTGAATCGGGTCCCACTGAAGCTTTCTTT
NA	TRBV27	13	TRBJ1-1	NA	CASRRGAGTEAFF	TGTGCCAGCCGCCGGGGGGCGGGGACTGAAGCTTTCTTT
NA	TRBV18	15	TRBJ1-6	NA	CASSPQGRASSPLHF	TGTGCCAGCTCACCTCAGGGCAGGGCTTCTTCACCCCTCCACTTT
NA	TRBV19	17	TRBJ1-4	NA	CASSALIGAGTNEKLFF	TGTGCCAGTAGTGCGCTAATCGGAGCTGGGACTAATGAAAAACTGTTTTTT
NA	TRBV28	18	TRBJ1-2	TRBD1	CASTSQGATLSPNYGYTF	TGTGCCAGCACCAGCCAGGGGGCGACCCTCTCCCCTAACTATGGCTACACCTTC
NA	TRBV7-9	16	TRBJ2-3	TRBD2	CASSATSGGRTDTQYF	TGTGCCAGCAGCGCCACTAGCGGGGGGCGCACAGATACGCAGTATTTT
NA	TRBV30	11	TRBJ2-1	NA	CAWSGALGQFF	TGTGCCTGGAGTGGGGCCTTGGGGCAGTTCTTC
few	TRBV5-5	15	TRBJ2-3	NA	CASSSSRGVTDTQYF	TGTGCCAGCAGCTCCTCCAGGGGGGTCACAGATACGCAGTATTTT
NA	TRBV5-1	15	TRBJ2-5	NA	CASSFSNSGQETQYF	TGCGCCAGCAGCTTCTCCAATAGCGGACAAGAGACCCAGTACTTC
NA	TRBV28	15	TRBJ1-1	TRBD1	CASNSQGAINTEAFF	TGTGCCAGCAATTCGCAGGGGGCGATAAACACTGAAGCTTTCTTT
NA	TRBV18	13	TRBJ2-7	TRBD1	CATRGTGLDGQYF	TGTGCCACCCGCGGGACAGGGCTTGATGGGCAGTACTTC
NA	TRBV30	15	TRBJ1-2	TRBD1	CAWSEGAGGGYGYTF	TGTGCCTGGAGTGAAGGAGCAGGGGGCGGCTATGGCTACACCTTC
NA	TRBV29-1	14	TRBJ2-7	TRBD1	CSVEVGQAVAEQYF	TGCAGCGTTGAAGTGGGACAGGCCGTCGCCGAGCAGTACTTC
NA	TRBV7-9	15	TRBJ1-3	NA	CASSLYAGQENTIYF	TGTGCCAGCAGCTTATATGCAGGGCAGGAAAACACCATATATTTT
few	TRBV11-2	14	TRBJ2-2	NA	CASSYLRDTGELFF	TGTGCCAGCAGCTACCTCCGGGACACCGGGGAGCTGTTTTTT
NA	TRBV11-2	17	TRBJ1-1	TRBD1	CASSLLRGQSGNTEAFF	TGTGCCAGCAGCTTATTGAGGGGGCAGTCGGGGAACACTGAAGCTTTCTTT
NA	TRBV14	18	TRBJ2-2	NA	CASSQVGRRRGGTGELFF	TGTGCCAGCAGCCAAGTAGGTCGCCGGAGGGGGGGCACCGGGGAGCTGTTTTTT
few	TRBV4-2	17	TRBJ2-2	TRBD2	CASSHLGTSGNTGELFF	TGTGCCAGCAGCCACCTAGGGACTAGCGGGAACACCGGGGAGCTGTTTTTT
few	TRBV5-1	16	TRBJ2-1	TRBD2	CASSSLGSGAYNEQFF	TGCGCCAGCAGCTCCTTGGGGAGCGGGGCCTACAATGAGCAGTTCTTC
few	TRBV7-2	13	TRBJ2-5	NA	CASSFPGRETQYF	TGTGCCAGCAGCTTCCCAGGGCGAGAGACCCAGTACTTC
few	TRBV29-1	16	TRBJ2-6	TRBD2	CSVTSGAISGANVLTF	TGCAGCGTGACTAGCGGGGCTATCTCTGGGGCCAACGTCCTGACTTTC
few	TRBV5-5	17	TRBJ2-1	NA	CASSEDIAGGWVNEQFF	TGTGCCAGCAGCGAAGACATTGCCGGGGGTTGGGTCAATGAGCAGTTCTTC
NA	TRBV6-5	15	TRBJ2-7	TRBD2	CASSYGTSASYEQYF	TGTGCCAGCAGTTACGGGACTAGCGCCTCCTACGAGCAGTACTTC
few	TRBV7-7	13	TRBJ2-7	NA	CASSEGQSYEQYF	TGTGCTAGCAGCGAAGGACAGTCCTACGAGCAGTACTTC
few	TRBV19	16	TRBJ1-1	TRBD1	CASSIYRGAGNTEAFF	TGTGCCAGTAGTATCTACAGGGGGGCGGGAAACACTGAAGCTTTCTTT
NA	TRBV19	14	TRBJ2-5	TRBD2	CASSTLAGAETQYF	TGTGCCAGTAGTACCCTAGCGGGAGCGGAGACCCAGTACTTC
many	TRBV28	13	TRBJ1-4	TRBD1	CASTGTVREKLFF	TGTGCCAGTACCGGGACAGTAAGGGAAAAACTGTTTTTT
few	TRBV19	15	TRBJ1-5	NA	CASSIEGHLNQPQHF	TGTGCCAGTAGTATAGAGGGGCACCTCAATCAGCCCCAGCATTTT
NA	TRBV19	17	TRBJ2-1	TRBD2	CASSIYHGGSSYNEQFF	TGTGCCAGTAGTATATATCACGGCGGGAGCTCCTACAATGAGCAGTTCTTC
few	TRBV29-1	11	TRBJ1-2	NA	CSVEDRWSYTF	TGCAGCGTTGAAGATAGATGGTCCTACACCTTC
few	TRBV6-5	13	TRBJ2-1	NA	CASRLRQHNEQFF	TGTGCCAGCAGGCTTCGACAGCACAATGAGCAGTTCTTC
few	TRBV2	17	TRBJ2-7	TRBD1	CASRDDRGGPLTYEQYF	TGTGCCAGCAGGGACGACAGGGGAGGTCCCTTAACCTACGAGCAGTACTTC
NA	TRBV18	14	TRBJ2-7	TRBD2	CASSPSLADYEQYF	TGTGCCAGCTCACCGTCACTAGCGGATTACGAGCAGTACTTC
NA	TRBV15	16	TRBJ2-7	NA	CATSRDAGFGSYEQYF	TGTGCCACCAGCAGAGATGCAGGGTTCGGATCCTACGAGCAGTACTTC
NA	TRBV9	16	TRBJ2-7	NA	CASSVGLGPGAYEQYF	TGTGCCAGCAGCGTAGGACTGGGACCAGGGGCCTACGAGCAGTACTTC
NA	TRBV5-1	16	TRBJ2-1	NA	CASSFFKTTSYNEQFF	TGCGCCAGCAGCTTCTTTAAGACTACCTCCTACAATGAGCAGTTCTTC
few	TRBV29-1	13	TRBJ2-7	NA	CSVGGQPSYEQYF	TGCAGCGTTGGCGGCCAGCCTTCCTACGAGCAGTACTTC
NA	TRBV10-3	16	TRBJ2-2	NA	CAISESQDKNTGELFF	TGTGCCATCAGTGAGTCGCAGGACAAGAACACCGGGGAGCTGTTTTTT